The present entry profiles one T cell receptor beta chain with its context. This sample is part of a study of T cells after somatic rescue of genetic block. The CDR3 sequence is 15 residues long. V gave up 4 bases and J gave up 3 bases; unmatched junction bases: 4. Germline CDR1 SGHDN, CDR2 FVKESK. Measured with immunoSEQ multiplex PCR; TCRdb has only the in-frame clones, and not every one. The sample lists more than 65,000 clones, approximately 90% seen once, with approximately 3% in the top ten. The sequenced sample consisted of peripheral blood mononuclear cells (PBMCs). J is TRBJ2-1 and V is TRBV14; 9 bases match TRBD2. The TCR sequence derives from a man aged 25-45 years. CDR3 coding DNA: TGTGCCAGCAGCCGGTCTAGCGGGGTCTACAATGAGCAGTTCTTC. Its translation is CASSRSSGVYNEQFF.